Below, 29 T cell receptor beta chains from the same sample are listed, as sequenced in a study of blood T cells in healthy people across ages. The second PCR ran about 6 to 12 cycles with a sample-barcoded 5' primer and J-beta primers. TCRdb fed the 5' RACE reads into MiXCR, producing one record per CDR3 protein. Among about 400,000 distinct CDR3 sequences listed, 45% to 60% were seen once. Sequencing used blood. These receptors all come from a man in his 60s in good health.

Ten or more counts support this clonotype. The genes are TRBV6-6 and TRBJ2-5; TRBD1 is a possible D gene (6 bases). CDR1 and CDR2 from the germline V gene are MNHNY and SVGAGI (reference sequence). V gave up 6 bases and J gave up 1 base, with 12 bases separating them. CDR3 length: 14 amino acids. The CDR3, as DNA: TGTGCCAGCAGGCCAGGGGCGTCCCAAGAGACCCAGTACTTC. As protein: CASRPGASQETQYF.

The CDR3 region is CAISADGNEQFF. The CDR3 DNA follows: TGTGCCATCAGTGCGGACGGCAATGAGCAGTTCTTC. The V and J genes are TRBV10-3 and TRBJ2-1, with D unresolved. Germline lookup yields CDR1 ENHRY and CDR2 SYGVKD. V was cut by 4 bases and J by 6 bases, with 7 bases left in between. This CDR3 has 12 residues.

This clonotype was found a few times. The chain uses TRBV27 and TRBJ2-7; D might be TRBD2 (7 bases). V was pared by 6 bases and J by 4 bases, with 19 bases between. This CDR3 has 15 residues. Germline V gene lookup returns CDR1 MNHEY and CDR2 SMNVEV (reference sequence). The CDR3 nucleotides are TGTGCCAGCAGCCGTACGACTAGCAGGGGATACGAGCAGTACTTC. Translating it yields CASSRTTSRGYEQYF.

This clonotype was found once. J is TRBJ2-1 and V is TRBV3-1, with D maybe TRBD1 (5 bases). The ends were cut back, 0 bases at V and 13 bases at J, with 13 bases in the middle. Germline-derived CDR1 and CDR2 are LGHDT and YNNKEL (reference sequence). The CDR3 length is 13 residues. CDR3 region: CASSQDPGFFQFF. DNA for the CDR3: TGTGCCAGCAGCCAAGATCCAGGGTTTTTCCAGTTCTTC.

The rearrangement uses TRBV9 and TRBJ2-1; 10 bases are shared with TRBD1. The CDR3 totals 15 residues. V lost 2 bases, J lost 5 bases, and 4 bases stayed unmatched. The V gene's germline CDR1 is SGDLS and CDR2 YYNGEE. CDR3: CASSVGQGGHNEQFF. The CDR3 nucleotides are TGTGCCAGCAGCGTTGGACAGGGGGGCCACAATGAGCAGTTCTTC.

This chain connects TRBV7-2 to TRBJ2-1, with no clear D. Germline assignment: CDR1 SGHTA and CDR2 FQGNSA. The V gene lost 1 base and the J gene lost 13 bases, with 8 bases spanning the gap. The CDR3 is 11 amino acids. CDR3 coding DNA: TGTGCCAGCAGCTTAGAAGGGCCTCAGTTCTTC. Amino acids: CASSLEGPQFF.

The CDR3: CASSPQTGSPYEQYF. In DNA form, the CDR3 reads TGTGCCAGCAGCCCCCAAACAGGGTCCCCGTACGAGCAGTACTTC. V is TRBV7-2 and J is TRBJ2-7; possible D gene TRBD1, 6 bases. Looked up from germline, CDR1 is SGHTA and CDR2 is FQGNSA. V lost 5 bases and J 4 bases, leaving 18 bases between the germline ends. This CDR3 comprises 15 residues.

The chain employs TRBV3-1 and TRBJ2-1; 7 bases map to TRBD1. This CDR3 has 16 residues. V lost 0 bases to trimming and J lost 5 bases; unmatched junction nucleotides: 7. Looked up from germline, CDR1 is LGHDT and CDR2 is YNNKEL (reference sequence). CDR3 sequence (DNA): TGTGCCAGCAGCCAAGATCCCACAGGGGTTAACAATGAGCAGTTCTTC. This sequence encodes CASSQDPTGVNNEQFF.

The V and J genes are TRBV28 and TRBJ2-4, with 10 bases matching TRBD2. TRBJ2-7 matches the DNA end more closely, so the J call is doubtful. The germline V gene encodes CDR1 MDHEN and CDR2 SYDVKM. This CDR3 region has 18 residues. CDR3 nucleotides: TGTGCCAGCAGTTTTGGACTGCTAGCGGGAGTTCCCCGACCCGAGCAGTACTTC. This encodes CASSFGLLAGVPRPEQYF.

The CDR3 DNA sequence: TGCGCCAGCAGCTTGGGAAGTAAAGTGAACACCGGGGAGCTGTTTTTT. It specifies CASSLGSKVNTGELFF. The J gene is TRBJ2-2, the V gene TRBV5-1; D unclear. V was pared by 0 bases and J by 1 base, with 10 bases between. Germline values: CDR1 SGHRS, CDR2 YFSETQ. The CDR3 contains 16 residues.

On this clonotype: One junction end disagrees with the germline gene, perhaps due to a read error. The V and J genes are TRBV27 and TRBJ2-7; 9 bases match TRBD1. The CDR3 totals 15 residues. The germline CDR1 and CDR2 sequences are MNHEY and SMNVEV (reference sequence). CDR3 in amino acids: CASTLQGTGSYEQYF. The CDR3, as DNA: TGTGCCAGCACTTTACAGGGGACAGGGTCCTACGAGCAGTACTTC.

The chain employs TRBV10-3 and TRBJ2-1; no firm D call. V gave up 6 bases and J gave up 1 base, with 34 bases separating them. The CDR3 consists of 22 residues. Germline-derived CDR1 and CDR2 are ENHRY and SYGVKD. CDR3 region: CAISSIDLFLTRQVGSYNEQFF. The CDR3 DNA is TGTGCCATCAGCTCTATCGATCTGTTTCTGACACGCCAGGTTGGTTCCTACAATGAGCAGTTCTTC.

The V call is TRBV28, the J call TRBJ1-5; D unresolved. CDR1 and CDR2 (germline): MDHEN, SYDVKM. The length of the CDR3 is 17 residues. The germline V and J ends were trimmed by 5 bases and 2 bases, with 19 bases remaining between them. The CDR3 protein is CASSPPGESGGNQPQHF. CDR3 bases: TGTGCCAGCAGTCCCCCGGGAGAAAGCGGCGGCAATCAGCCCCAGCATTTT.

Notes on this clonotype: Relative to the germline gene, one junction end is altered; a read error may explain this. This chain links TRBV3-1 with TRBJ2-5; the D gene is possibly TRBD1 (5 bases). The length of the CDR3 is 15 residues. Germline CDR1 and CDR2: LGHDT and YNNKEL (reference sequence). CDR3 sequence reads: CASSQDRGGKEIQYF. CDR3 sequence (DNA): TGTGCCAGCAGCCAAGATAGGGGCGGCAAAGAGATCCAGTACTTC.

CDR3 sequence reads: CSAQTGDRYNEQFF. CDR3 sequence (DNA): TGCAGTGCCCAAACCGGGGATCGATACAATGAGCAGTTCTTC. V usage is TRBV20-1 and J usage is TRBJ2-1; a weak D match, TRBD2 (5 bases). The CDR3 extends over 14 amino acids. V lost 6 bases and J 4 bases, leaving 16 bases between the germline ends. Germline V gene data show CDR1 as DFQATT and CDR2 as SNEGSKA (reference sequence).

The chain recombines TRBV4-1 with TRBJ1-5; TRBD1 matches at 8 bases. The CDR3 has 16 residues. Germline values: CDR1 MGHRA, CDR2 YSYEKL. V dropped 1 base and J dropped 5; count of bases not matched to a gene: 7. CDR3 protein: CASSQVQGALDQPQHF. The CDR3 DNA reads TGCGCCAGCAGCCAAGTTCAGGGGGCGTTGGATCAGCCCCAGCATTTT.

This chain connects TRBV28 to TRBJ2-4; TRBD2 agrees at 7 bases. Germline V gives CDR1 MDHEN, CDR2 SYDVKM. The CDR3 runs 17 residues. After removal of 5 bases from V and 1 base from J, the junction contained 11 bases not matched to a gene. The CDR3 loop is CASSQYSSGLAKNIQYF. DNA of the CDR3: TGTGCCAGCAGTCAATACAGTAGCGGGCTCGCCAAAAACATTCAGTACTTC.

To note about this clonotype: This could be a read error, since a much larger clone is one nucleotide away. The V and J genes are TRBV20-1 and TRBJ2-5; D not certain. The CDR3 is 10 amino acids. Germline CDR1 and CDR2: DFQATT and SNEGSKA (reference sequence). DNA for the CDR3: TGCAGCTCCCTCCGGGAGACCCAGTACTTC. It encodes CSSLRETQYF.

The V and J genes are TRBV29-1 and TRBJ1-1, with TRBD1 identical over 9 bases. J gave up 7 bases and V 7 bases, and 13 bases lay outside the gene matches. This CDR3 is built from 14 residues. CDR1 and CDR2 from the germline V gene are SQVTM and ANQGSEA. Here the CDR3 DNA reads TGCAGCGGAACGGACAGGGGAAGGATTGGTGAAGCTTTCTTT. Translation gives CSGTDRGRIGEAFF.

V gene TRBV21-1 combines with J gene TRBJ1-1; no DNA check was done on the table's D call, TRBD1. TRBV21-1 is given as a pseudogene. CDR3 size: 18 residues. The CDR3 sequence is CASSKGASGTGVNTEAFF. The CDR3 DNA reads as TGTGCCAGCAGCAAAGGGGCCTCCGGGACAGGCGTGAACACTGAAGCTTTCTTT.

The chain recombines TRBV27 with TRBJ2-1, with TRBD1 matching over 7 bases. This CDR3 spans 15 amino acids. Germline trimming cut 5 bases from V and 4 bases from J; bases unmatched to any gene: 8. Germline-derived CDR1 and CDR2 are MNHEY and SMNVEV (reference sequence). CDR3 sequence (DNA): TGTGCCAGCAGTCCATCCGGGACAGAATACAATGAGCAGTTCTTC. The encoded protein is CASSPSGTEYNEQFF.

The chain couples TRBV2 to TRBJ2-3, with 8 bases aligning to TRBD1. CDR1 is SNHLY and CDR2 is FYNNEI in the germline V gene. The CDR3 is made up of 14 amino acids. The trim removed 5 bases at V and 4 bases at J, leaving 5 bases unmatched. CDR3: CASSRDRGSDTQYF. The CDR3 DNA follows: TGTGCCAGCAGTAGAGACAGGGGATCAGATACGCAGTATTTT.

This clonotype has a count of ten or more. The chain has TRBV7-2 and TRBJ2-3; possibly TRBD1 for D (5 bases). V lost 5 bases, J lost 5 bases, and 11 bases lay in between. This CDR3 comprises 13 residues. Germline CDR1 reads SGHTA; CDR2 reads FQGNSA. As DNA, the CDR3 is TGTGCCAGCAGCCTCCCCGGACAAGATACGCAGTATTTT. Its translation: CASSLPGQDTQYF.

The chain joins TRBV12-5 to TRBJ2-6; D possibly corresponds to TRBD1 (5 bases). The CDR3 has 21 amino acids. Trimming took off 0 bases at V and 5 bases at J, with 26 bases between the two ends. In germline, CDR1 is LGHNT, CDR2 FRNRAP. In DNA, the CDR3 is TGTGCTAGTGGTTTGGTAGGTCTTGGGGCAGATACCCCCTGGAGGGCCAACGTCCTGACTTTC. Encoded protein: CASGLVGLGADTPWRANVLTF.

V usage is TRBV5-1 and J usage is TRBJ1-6, with TRBD1 matching over 10 bases. Germline CDR1 and CDR2: SGHRS and YFSETQ. V shed 4 bases, J shed 8 bases, and the junction held 3 bases outside the gene matches. CDR3 length: 14 residues. Here the CDR3 DNA reads TGCGCCAGCAGCCGGACAGGGGGTGATTCACCCCTCCACTTT. Protein sequence: CASSRTGGDSPLHF.

This clonotype was seen repeatedly, ten times or more. This chain uses TRBV20-1 with TRBJ1-2, with D perhaps TRBD1 (5 bases). Germline V gene lookup returns CDR1 DFQATT and CDR2 SNEGSKA (reference sequence). This CDR3 spans 12 amino acids. V gave up 7 bases and J gave up 7 bases, with 16 bases separating them. The CDR3 DNA reads TGCAGTGGCCGAGGGACGGCTGGTGGCTACACCTTC. Translated: CSGRGTAGGYTF.

The rearrangement joins TRBV12-3 or TRBV12-4 to TRBJ2-7; D is perhaps TRBD2 (5 bases). Judging by the DNA end, TRBJ2-5 fits better; the J call may be wrong. The CDR3 covers 13 residues. The CDR3 nucleotides are TGTGCCAGCAGCCGGGGTCCTTGGGAGACCCAGTACTTC. It encodes CASSRGPWETQYF.

The chain combines TRBV20-1 with TRBJ2-1; perhaps TRBD1 as D (6 bases). The CDR3 has 12 residues. V lost 3 bases, J lost 7 bases, and 10 bases lay in between. Germline CDR1 is DFQATT and CDR2 is SNEGSKA (reference sequence). The CDR3 is CSARRQVNEQFF. CDR3 DNA sequence: TGCAGTGCTAGGCGACAGGTAAATGAGCAGTTCTTC.

The rearrangement joins TRBV5-1 to TRBJ1-1; a possible D gene is TRBD1 (6 bases). Germline loops: CDR1 SGHRS, CDR2 YFSETQ. The CDR3 is made up of 15 amino acids. The V end was cut by 5 bases, the J end by 0 bases, with 14 bases between. As DNA, the CDR3 is TGCGCCAGCAGGCGGCTGGGGGCCCTGAACACTGAAGCTTTCTTT. The encoded protein is CASRRLGALNTEAFF.